Below, 5 T cell receptor beta chains from the same sample are listed, as sequenced in a study of cytomegalovirus exposure and HLA in healthy donors. 13 Jbeta primers and 60 Vbeta primers were used for the PCR. The repertoire was sequenced with immunoSEQ multiplex PCR; TCRdb's copy has only in-frame clones and lacks some. The data contain hundreds of thousands of clones, approximately 82% of them singletons. Sample: PBMCs. The receptors originated from a man younger than 35 in good health and CMV-seronegative.

V usage is TRBV27 and J usage is TRBJ2-7; 8 bases are a match to TRBD2. V was pared by 6 bases and J by 4 bases, with 11 bases of the junction left unmatched. Looked up from germline, CDR1 is MNHEY and CDR2 is SMNVEV (reference sequence). The CDR3 totals 15 residues. CDR3 region: CASSWASGSVYEQYF. The CDR3 DNA is TGTGCCAGCAGCTGGGCAAGCGGGAGTGTGTACGAGCAGTACTTC.

This chain links TRBV7-9 with TRBJ1-1, with D maybe TRBD1 (5 bases). Trimming took 2 bases from V and 7 from J, leaving 11 bases between them. In germline, CDR1 is SEHNR, CDR2 FQNEAQ (reference sequence). The CDR3 sequence is 13 residues long. The CDR3 region is CASSLQGSNEAFF. The CDR3 DNA reads TGTGCCAGCAGCTTACAGGGTTCGAATGAAGCTTTCTTT.

The genes are TRBV5-1 and TRBJ2-5; TRBD2 might be the D (5 bases). V was trimmed by 0 bases and J by 5 bases, leaving 17 bases between them. CDR1 and CDR2 from the germline V gene are SGHRS and YFSETQ. This CDR3 spans 16 amino acids. The CDR3 is CASSLGHAGPQETQYF. The CDR3, as DNA: TGCGCCAGCAGCTTGGGGCACGCGGGCCCCCAGGAGACCCAGTACTTC.

The CDR3: CAWSAEDHYEGYTF. CDR3 coding DNA: TGTGCCTGGAGTGCAGAGGATCACTATGAGGGCTACACCTTC. The J gene is TRBJ1-2, the V gene TRBV30; D not certain. This CDR3 contains 14 residues. Trimming removed 1 base at V and 8 bases at J, with 17 bases between. CDR1 and CDR2 (germline): GTSNPN, SVGIG (reference sequence).

This sequence joins TRBV5-6 and TRBJ2-5; 8 bases align to TRBD1. Germline V gives CDR1 SGHDT, CDR2 YYEEEE. The CDR3 loop spans 14 amino acids. The V segment lost 3 bases and the J segment 5 bases; nucleotides outside the gene matches: 6. CDR3 coding DNA: TGTGCCAGCAGCTCTCGCCAGGGGGCGGAGACCCAGTACTTC. This gives the protein CASSSRQGAETQYF.